This T cell receptor beta chain was sequenced in a study of blood T cell repertoires in COVID-19. About the study: The cDNA or gDNA used as material had been derived from T cells, B-cell-depleted T cells, or PBMCs.

Clinical histories supplied by participants themselves formed the basis of cohort assignment. Original processing notes: Nucleated cell counts were estimated from reference gene primer amplification. The table came from immunoSEQ multiplex PCR; TCRdb's copy has only in-frame clones and leaves some out. V, J and clone size are those of that table, while D and trimming were read from the DNA. The data hold hundreds of thousands of clones, with about 89% observed a single time. This clone was observed a single time. The CDR3 is made up of 13 amino acids. Germline V gene lookup returns CDR1 LNHDA and CDR2 SQIVND (reference sequence). J gave up 4 bases and V 5 bases, and 4 bases lay outside the gene matches.

The chain couples TRBV19 to TRBJ1-2; 7 bases are a match to TRBD1. Sequencing was carried out using PBMCs or T cells enriched from blood (not recorded which). The TCR comes from a man in his forties who had recovered from COVID-19. The DNA for the CDR3 is TGTGCCAGTAGTCCCGGGACAGCCTATGGCTACACCTTC. This codes for CASSPGTAYGYTF.